This T cell receptor (beta chain) comes out of a study of cytomegalovirus exposure and HLA in healthy donors. At the level of the study: An analysis done earlier identified about 120 million unique TCR beta sequences from approximately 180 million T cells. Tens of millions of unique TCRs from HLA-typed donors were held in an early release of data.

Points on this clone: Its specificity is not known.

There are 15 residues in the CDR3. The germline V gene encodes CDR1 SGHRS and CDR2 YFSETQ. The V segment lost 0 bases and the J segment 7 bases; nucleotides outside the gene matches: 6. The PCR had 60 Vbeta and 13 Jbeta primers. The repertoire was sequenced with immunoSEQ multiplex PCR; TCRdb's copy has only in-frame clones and lacks some. Of 130,000 or so clones in the sample, over 75% are singletons; the top ten hold around 0.51%. Study-wide results and limits: A list of about 180 TCR beta chains associated with cytomegalovirus was given. Specificity for CMV antigens was confirmed in vitro for three of the CMV-associated chains.

The source of this sequence is a woman in her thirties or forties in good health and CMV-seronegative. The sample taken for sequencing was PBMCs. The chain recombines TRBV5-1 with TRBJ1-1; 10 nucleotides agree with TRBD1. Written as DNA, the CDR3 is TGCGCCAGCAGCTTGGATGGACAGGGGGAGGATGAAGCTTTCTTT. Its protein is CASSLDGQGEDEAFF.